This T cell receptor (beta chain) was sequenced during a study of identical twins. Findings and limits, study-wide: Twins shared beta out-of-frame sequences in excess, but this excess was weaker. Possibly, invariant MAIT and iNKT cells partly confounded zero-insertion analyses.

Template switching introduced a universal primer site, and the cDNA bore unique molecular identifiers. TCRdb passed the 5' RACE reads through MiXCR, listing each CDR3 protein once. The sample shows roughly 350,000 distinct CDR3 sequences, around 12% of them seen only once. Each donor (without exception) was a healthy Caucasian. This clonotype has a count of ten or more. Its antigen remains unidentified. The CDR3 length is 12 residues. V dropped 10 bases and J dropped 14 bases, with 21 bases sitting between them. This sample also belongs to another study, concerning yellow fever vaccine responses in identical twins.

The J gene is TRBJ2-1, the V gene TRBV12-3 or TRBV12-4, with TRBD2 as a possible D gene (7 bases). The sequence was collected from a woman under 30 in good health. Input material: CD8+ T cells sorted from blood. The DNA for the CDR3 is TGTGCCACCAACCTAGGGGGAGGGCCTAAGTTCTTC. This sequence encodes CATNLGGGPKFF.